This TCR beta chain was recorded in a study of graft-versus-host responses after intestinal transplantation. Study-wide results and caveats: Researchers found GvH clones in recipient marrow, and some showed up first in ileum or blood. Peak circulating GvH clone levels were associated with early post-transplant HvG declines.

Looked up from germline, CDR1 is MNHNY and CDR2 is SVGAGI (reference sequence). The CDR3 is 16 amino acids. Germline trimming cut 5 bases from V and 0 bases from J; bases unmatched to any gene: 10. This clone was detected only once. Its antigen is still unknown. Here immunoSEQ multiplex PCR was the method, and the copy in TCRdb shows in-frame clones only, minus some. The sample has 95,000 to 130,000 clones, 90% seen once. The sample was unstimulated CD4+ T cells sorted from spleen or lymph node cells, taken before intestinal transplant. This chain links TRBV6-6 with TRBJ2-7, with TRBD1 matching over 7 bases. The sequence derives from a human donor who received an intestinal transplant. The CDR3 DNA sequence: TGTGCCAGCAGTCACCGGGACAGCTTTACCTCCTACGAGCAGTACTTC. Protein: CASSHRDSFTSYEQYF.